The source of this T cell receptor (beta chain) is a study of T cell changes during pregnancy in multiple sclerosis. Germline V gene data show CDR1 as LNHNV and CDR2 as YYDKDF (reference sequence). The V segment lost 5 bases and the J segment 4 bases; nucleotides outside the gene matches: 4. The CDR3 length is 14 residues. Here immunoSEQ multiplex PCR was the method, and the copy in TCRdb shows in-frame clones only, minus some. Of roughly 48,000 clones in the sample, over 90% were seen once. The chain carries TRBV15 and TRBJ2-1, with 8 bases lining up with TRBD2. This clonotype originated in a female donor with multiple sclerosis, enrolled in a pregnancy study. Sequences were derived from CD8+ T cells from peripheral blood mononuclear cells, sampled in the first trimester of pregnancy. As DNA, the CDR3 is TGTGCCACCAGCTCCGCGGGAGGTTACAATGAGCAGTTCTTC. Encoded protein: CATSSAGGYNEQFF.